The 5 T cell receptor beta chains listed next were all sequenced from one sample in a study of identical twins. Via MiXCR, TCRdb re-called the 5' RACE reads, giving one row per CDR3 protein. Among about 530,000 distinct CDR3 sequences, 20% to 25% were seen once, and the ten largest hold 0.48%. This sample also belongs to another study, concerning yellow fever vaccine responses in identical twins.

Sequences were obtained from CD4+ T cells sorted from blood. The receptors stem from a woman under 30 in good health.

The chain uses TRBV5-1 and TRBJ2-7, with TRBD1 identical over 9 bases. V lost 4 bases, J lost 3 bases, and 8 bases stayed unmatched. The CDR3 has 15 residues. CDR1 SGHRS and CDR2 YFSETQ come from the germline V gene. This CDR3 reads CASSAGTDRGYEQYF. CDR3 DNA sequence: TGCGCCAGCAGCGCCGGGACGGACAGGGGCTACGAGCAGTACTTC.

This chain uses TRBV10-3 with TRBJ2-1, with D possibly being TRBD1 or TRBD2 (7 bases each). This CDR3 is 15 amino acids long. V was trimmed by 7 bases and J by 4 bases, leaving 17 bases between them. The germline V gene has CDR1 ENHRY and CDR2 SYGVKD. CDR3 protein: CAITKGQGGYNEQFF. CDR3 DNA sequence: TGTGCCATCACTAAGGGGCAGGGGGGGTACAATGAGCAGTTCTTC.

The chain's CDR3 is CSAPRTSGSGEQYF. CDR3 DNA sequence: TGCAGTGCCCCCCGGACTAGCGGGAGTGGCGAGCAGTACTTC. The chain links TRBV20-1 to TRBJ2-7; 13 nucleotides agree with TRBD2. V lost 6 bases, J lost 6 bases, and 8 bases stayed unmatched. Per the germline V gene, CDR1 is DFQATT and CDR2 is SNEGSKA (reference sequence). The CDR3 is made up of 14 amino acids.

The chain recombines TRBV6-1 with TRBJ2-7; TRBD1 matches 7 bases. Per the germline V gene, CDR1 is MNHNS and CDR2 is SASEGT. This CDR3 comprises 14 residues. V dropped 7 bases and J dropped 1; count of bases not matched to a gene: 7. This CDR3 reads CASIPVGQSYEQYF. The CDR3 region has the DNA TGTGCCAGCATCCCTGTGGGACAGTCCTACGAGCAGTACTTC.

The chain combines TRBV4-1 with TRBJ2-2; the D gene is possibly TRBD1 (6 bases). CDR3 length: 15 residues. Per the germline V gene, CDR1 is MGHRA and CDR2 is YSYEKL. Trimming stripped 4 bases from V and 1 base from J, with 10 bases between. The CDR3 loop reads CASSRPGQNTGELFF. DNA for the CDR3: TGCGCCAGCAGCCGACCGGGACAGAACACCGGGGAGCTGTTTTTT.